The 5 T cell receptor beta chains below were found in one sample sequenced in a study of blood T cells in healthy people across ages. Alongside a J-beta primer mix, a sample-barcoded 5' primer served in a second PCR lasting about 7 to 12 cycles. MiXCR, applied by TCRdb to the 5' RACE reads, yields one record per CDR3 protein. The sample lists about 1.6 million distinct CDR3 sequences; roughly 30% were seen once. The sample consisted of blood. These receptors were collected from a woman aged 25 to 45 in good health.

The gene calls are TRBV10-3 and TRBJ2-3; tentatively, D is TRBD1 (7 bases). The CDR3 runs to 21 residues. Germline V gene data show CDR1 as ENHRY and CDR2 as SYGVKD. V lost 5 bases and J lost 4, with 34 bases in between. CDR3 amino acids: CAISLTYTGGTARAVADTQYF. In DNA form, the CDR3 reads TGTGCCATCAGTCTGACTTATACCGGAGGGACAGCCAGGGCAGTCGCAGATACGCAGTATTTT.

The chain has TRBV4-1 and TRBJ1-4; 7 bases are shared with TRBD1. CDR1 MGHRA and CDR2 YSYEKL come from the germline V gene. The CDR3 extends over 15 amino acids. With 3 bases clipped from V and 4 bases from J, the junction kept 5 bases outside the gene matches. CDR3 DNA sequence: TGCGCCAGCAGCCAGGAAAGGGGGCTTAATGAAAAACTGTTTTTT. This sequence encodes CASSQERGLNEKLFF.

This clonotype has only a few counts. The chain joins TRBV27 to TRBJ2-7; D uncertain. The CDR3 has 13 residues. V shed 1 base and J shed 6 bases, with 10 bases lying between them. Germline V gene sequence: CDR1 MNHEY, CDR2 SMNVEV (reference sequence). CDR3 sequence reads: CASSLWSDSEQYF. CDR3 in DNA: TGTGCCAGCAGTTTATGGTCAGACTCCGAGCAGTACTTC.

Remarks on this clonotype: A read error may account for a junction end that differs from germline. V and J are TRBV5-1 and TRBJ2-5; 9 bases are a match to TRBD1. CDR1 is SGHRS, CDR2 YFSETQ, per germline. There are 17 residues in the CDR3. CDR3 sequence (DNA): TGCGCCAGCGGCTTAAACCTCTGGGGACAGGGACAAGAGACCCAGTACTTC. It specifies CASGLNLWGQGQETQYF.

This clonotype has more than one count but fewer than ten. The chain couples TRBV5-1 to TRBJ2-7, with TRBD1 as a possible D gene (6 bases). V was shortened by 0 bases and J by 7 bases, with 20 bases between the two germline ends. This CDR3 spans 16 amino acids. The germline V gene encodes CDR1 SGHRS and CDR2 YFSETQ. The CDR3: CASSLEGGTYSREQYF. CDR3 DNA sequence: TGCGCCAGCAGCTTGGAAGGGGGAACCTATAGTAGGGAGCAGTACTTC.